These T cell receptor beta chains were read from a single sample in a study of CD8 T cells in Susac syndrome. From the immunoSEQ multiplex PCR reads, TCRdb called clonotypes with MiXCR, one entry per CDR3 protein. The repertoire holds about 280,000 distinct CDR3 sequences, with 70% to 90% as singletons. The source material was CD8+ T cells from PBMCs. These receptors were taken from a human donor with multiple sclerosis. Each CDR3 is given with its conserved first and last residue. The order of the fields is V gene, J gene, clone size, D gene, CDR3 DNA, CDR3 protein. A D gene is named only where the DNA matches it firmly. Part of the rows lack a size; the others show once, few, many or a class for expanded clones.

V gene: TRBV29-1; J gene: TRBJ2-1; clone size: -; D gene: TRBD2; CDR3 DNA: TGCAGCGTCGGACTAGAGAATGAGCAGTTCTTC; CDR3 protein: CSVGLENEQFF
V gene: TRBV5-1; J gene: TRBJ2-1; clone size: -; D gene: -; CDR3 DNA: TGCGCCAGCAGCTTGGCCCGAACTATTGACAATGAGCAGTTCTTC; CDR3 protein: CASSLARTIDNEQFF
V gene: TRBV27; J gene: TRBJ1-2; clone size: -; D gene: -; CDR3 DNA: TGTGCCAGCAGTTTCTCGGGAGGGACTACCGGCTATGGCTACACCTTC; CDR3 protein: CASSFSGGTTGYGYTF
V gene: TRBV25-1; J gene: TRBJ1-1; clone size: -; D gene: -; CDR3 DNA: TGTGCCAGCAGAAGTCAGGGACGGACCGAAGCTTTCTTT; CDR3 protein: CASRSQGRTEAFF
V gene: TRBV5-1; J gene: TRBJ2-3; clone size: -; D gene: TRBD2; CDR3 DNA: TGCGCCAGCAGCGCCCGGACTAGCGGGTATACAGATACGCAGTATTTT; CDR3 protein: CASSARTSGYTDTQYF
V gene: TRBV4-1; J gene: TRBJ2-1; clone size: -; D gene: TRBD2; CDR3 DNA: TGCGCCAGCAGCCAACTTGACGGGAGGGCCTACAATGAGCAGTTCTTC; CDR3 protein: CASSQLDGRAYNEQFF
V gene: TRBV13; J gene: TRBJ2-1; clone size: -; D gene: TRBD1; CDR3 DNA: TGTGCCAGCAGCACTCGACAGGGAAACTACAATGAGCAGTTCTTC; CDR3 protein: CASSTRQGNYNEQFF
V gene: TRBV6-6; J gene: TRBJ2-1; clone size: -; D gene: -; CDR3 DNA: TGTGCCAGCAGCCCCATGGACGTACTTCCCTACAATGAGCAGTTCTTC; CDR3 protein: CASSPMDVLPYNEQFF
V gene: TRBV9; J gene: TRBJ2-3; clone size: -; D gene: -; CDR3 DNA: TGTGCCAGCAGCGTAGTTCATAGCGCAGATACGCAGTATTTT; CDR3 protein: CASSVVHSADTQYF
V gene: TRBV5-5; J gene: TRBJ1-5; clone size: -; D gene: -; CDR3 DNA: TGTGCCAGCAGCTTGTTCGGGAATAGCAATCAGCCCCAGCATTTT; CDR3 protein: CASSLFGNSNQPQHF
V gene: TRBV30; J gene: TRBJ1-2; clone size: -; D gene: -; CDR3 DNA: TGTGCCTGGAGGGGCTATGGCTACACCTTC; CDR3 protein: CAWRGYGYTF
V gene: TRBV3-1; J gene: TRBJ1-1; clone size: -; D gene: -; CDR3 DNA: TGTGCCAGCAGCCAAGTGAATCTTGAAGCTTTCTTT; CDR3 protein: CASSQVNLEAFF
V gene: TRBV7-9; J gene: TRBJ1-2; clone size: -; D gene: TRBD1; CDR3 DNA: TGTGCCAGCAGCTCGGGACAGGGCGTTCGCTATGGCTACACCTTC; CDR3 protein: CASSSGQGVRYGYTF
V gene: TRBV4-1; J gene: TRBJ2-1; clone size: -; D gene: TRBD2; CDR3 DNA: TGCGCCAGTACTAGCAGAGCGGGAGACTCCTACAATGAGCAGTTCTTC; CDR3 protein: CASTSRAGDSYNEQFF
V gene: TRBV4-1; J gene: TRBJ2-7; clone size: -; D gene: TRBD1; CDR3 DNA: TGCGCCAGCAGCCAAGTATGGGGGACAGCTACCTACGAGCAGTACTTC; CDR3 protein: CASSQVWGTATYEQYF
V gene: TRBV19; J gene: TRBJ1-1; clone size: -; D gene: -; CDR3 DNA: TGTGCCAGTAGTATAGATCTGGAGACGGGGCGGGCTGAAGCTTTCTTT; CDR3 protein: CASSIDLETGRAEAFF
V gene: TRBV20-1; J gene: TRBJ1-2; clone size: -; D gene: -; CDR3 DNA: TGCAGTGCTTGGAAGAACCACTATGGCTACACCTTC; CDR3 protein: CSAWKNHYGYTF
V gene: TRBV27; J gene: TRBJ1-5; clone size: -; D gene: TRBD1; CDR3 DNA: TGTGCCAGCAGTTTATCGGGGCCAGGGGGAAGCGGTCAGCCCCAGCATTTT; CDR3 protein: CASSLSGPGGSGQPQHF
V gene: TRBV6-4; J gene: TRBJ2-6; clone size: -; D gene: -; CDR3 DNA: TGTGCCAGCAGTGATTCCGCTGACAGCTTCCTCTCTGGGGCCAACGTCCTGACTTTC; CDR3 protein: CASSDSADSFLSGANVLTF
V gene: TRBV4-1; J gene: TRBJ1-2; clone size: -; D gene: TRBD1; CDR3 DNA: TGCGCCAGCAGCCAACTACCTCGGGACAGTTTCCTTGGCTACACCTTC; CDR3 protein: CASSQLPRDSFLGYTF
V gene: TRBV11-2; J gene: TRBJ1-1; clone size: -; D gene: TRBD1; CDR3 DNA: TGTGCCAGCAGAAACCCGGGACAGGCTATGAACACTGAAGCTTTCTTT; CDR3 protein: CASRNPGQAMNTEAFF
V gene: TRBV2; J gene: TRBJ2-1; clone size: -; D gene: TRBD2; CDR3 DNA: TGTGCCAGCAGTGAAAGCGTATGGACTAGCGGGAACAATGAGCAGTTCTTC; CDR3 protein: CASSESVWTSGNNEQFF
V gene: TRBV14; J gene: TRBJ2-7; clone size: -; D gene: -; CDR3 DNA: TGTGCCAGCAGCCACTGGCTCCGTGGCGCCGCCTACGAGCAGTACTTC; CDR3 protein: CASSHWLRGAAYEQYF
V gene: TRBV20-1; J gene: TRBJ2-7; clone size: -; D gene: TRBD2; CDR3 DNA: TGCAGTGCTATAGCGGGAGATGCCTACGAGCAGTACTTC; CDR3 protein: CSAIAGDAYEQYF
V gene: TRBV28; J gene: TRBJ2-7; clone size: once; D gene: TRBD2; CDR3 DNA: TGTGCCAGCAGTCCCATAGCGGGGGGCTCCTACGAGCAGTACTTC; CDR3 protein: CASSPIAGGSYEQYF
V gene: TRBV5-1; J gene: TRBJ2-7; clone size: few; D gene: TRBD2; CDR3 DNA: TGCGCCAGCGGGACTAAGAGTAAGCCCGAGCAGTACTTC; CDR3 protein: CASGTKSKPEQYF
V gene: TRBV19; J gene: TRBJ1-1; clone size: -; D gene: -; CDR3 DNA: TGTGCCAGTAGTATATCACAGGGCCCTGAAGCTTTCTTT; CDR3 protein: CASSISQGPEAFF
V gene: TRBV6-1; J gene: TRBJ1-2; clone size: -; D gene: TRBD1; CDR3 DNA: TGTGCCAGCAGGCTGGGGACAGGGAGACTCGGCTATGGCTACACCTTC; CDR3 protein: CASRLGTGRLGYGYTF
V gene: TRBV3-1; J gene: TRBJ1-3; clone size: once; D gene: TRBD1; CDR3 DNA: TGTGCCAGCAGCCAAAACAGGGGAGCGTCTGGAAACACCATATATTTT; CDR3 protein: CASSQNRGASGNTIYF
V gene: TRBV28; J gene: TRBJ2-7; clone size: few; D gene: TRBD2; CDR3 DNA: TGTGCCAGCAGTTTGCGGGGGGCCCCCTACGAGCAGTACTTC; CDR3 protein: CASSLRGAPYEQYF
V gene: TRBV25-1; J gene: TRBJ2-1; clone size: -; D gene: TRBD2; CDR3 DNA: TGTGCCAGCAGTGAATCACCGGGACTAGCGGCTAGGAGCTCCTACAATGAGCAGTTCTTC; CDR3 protein: CASSESPGLAARSSYNEQFF
V gene: TRBV12-3/TRBV12-4; J gene: TRBJ1-1; clone size: -; D gene: -; CDR3 DNA: TGTGCCAGCAGTTTAGCTGCAGGGCTCACTGAAGCTTTCTTT; CDR3 protein: CASSLAAGLTEAFF
V gene: TRBV15; J gene: TRBJ2-6; clone size: -; D gene: -; CDR3 DNA: TGTGCCACCAGCAGCGGGGGCGTTGGGGCCAACGTCCTGACTTTC; CDR3 protein: CATSSGGVGANVLTF
V gene: TRBV3-1; J gene: TRBJ2-7; clone size: -; D gene: -; CDR3 DNA: TGTGCCAGCAGCCAAGATGTATTCGGACTGGGAGCCTACGAGCAGTACTTC; CDR3 protein: CASSQDVFGLGAYEQYF
V gene: TRBV6-5; J gene: TRBJ2-2; clone size: -; D gene: -; CDR3 DNA: TGTGCCAGCAGTTATTTGTCAGGATCTGTTCGGGAGCTGTTTTTT; CDR3 protein: CASSYLSGSVRELFF
V gene: TRBV7-9; J gene: TRBJ2-1; clone size: -; D gene: -; CDR3 DNA: TGTGCCAGCGGACCCCTCGGCAATGAGCAGTTCTTC; CDR3 protein: CASGPLGNEQFF
V gene: TRBV5-6; J gene: TRBJ2-4; clone size: -; D gene: -; CDR3 DNA: TGTGCCAGCAGCTCTAGGACAGATCTGAACATTCAGTACTTC; CDR3 protein: CASSSRTDLNIQYF
V gene: TRBV7-9; J gene: TRBJ2-2; clone size: -; D gene: TRBD1; CDR3 DNA: TGTGCCAGCAGCCCCGGGACAGGGGTATACACCGGGGAGCTGTTTTTT; CDR3 protein: CASSPGTGVYTGELFF
V gene: TRBV27; J gene: TRBJ2-5; clone size: few; D gene: -; CDR3 DNA: TGTGCCAGCAGTTTATCAAGTAGGGAGACCCAGTACTTC; CDR3 protein: CASSLSSRETQYF
V gene: TRBV21-1; J gene: TRBJ1-5; clone size: -; D gene: -; CDR3 DNA: TGTGCCAGCACCAGCCCAGACAGGCTGGTTTGGCCCCAGCATTTT; CDR3 protein: CASTSPDRLVWPQHF
V gene: TRBV7-9; J gene: TRBJ2-3; clone size: -; D gene: TRBD1; CDR3 DNA: TGTGCCAGCAGCCCACTACAACCGGGGACAGGGACAGGAGATACGCAGTATTTT; CDR3 protein: CASSPLQPGTGTGDTQYF
V gene: TRBV6-2/TRBV6-3; J gene: TRBJ2-3; clone size: -; D gene: -; CDR3 DNA: TGTGCCAGCACCCGACGCCAATTCACAGATACGCAGTATTTT; CDR3 protein: CASTRRQFTDTQYF
V gene: TRBV27; J gene: TRBJ1-5; clone size: -; D gene: TRBD1; CDR3 DNA: TGTGCCAGCAGTTCATCACAGGGGAATAGCAATCAGCCCCAGCATTTT; CDR3 protein: CASSSSQGNSNQPQHF
V gene: TRBV6-5; J gene: TRBJ1-1; clone size: -; D gene: -; CDR3 DNA: TGTGCCAGCAGTAACCCGGAGAACACTGAAGCTTTCTTT; CDR3 protein: CASSNPENTEAFF
V gene: TRBV11-2; J gene: TRBJ1-3; clone size: -; D gene: -; CDR3 DNA: TGTGCCAGCAGCTTAGACAGCATCTACTCTGGAAACACCATATATTTT; CDR3 protein: CASSLDSIYSGNTIYF
V gene: TRBV30; J gene: TRBJ2-1; clone size: -; D gene: -; CDR3 DNA: TGTGCCTGGAGTGTGGCTAGCCGCTACAATGAGCAGTTCTTC; CDR3 protein: CAWSVASRYNEQFF
V gene: TRBV3-1; J gene: TRBJ2-1; clone size: -; D gene: TRBD2; CDR3 DNA: TGTGCCAGCAGCCAAGAAAGGGCTAGCGGGATAAATGAGCAGTTCTTC; CDR3 protein: CASSQERASGINEQFF
V gene: TRBV28; J gene: TRBJ2-7; clone size: -; D gene: -; CDR3 DNA: TGTGCCAGCAGTTTTACGTCCCTAGCGAAGTACTCCTACGAGCAGTACTTC; CDR3 protein: CASSFTSLAKYSYEQYF
V gene: TRBV4-2; J gene: TRBJ1-2; clone size: -; D gene: TRBD1; CDR3 DNA: TGTGCCAGCAGCCATTCAACAGGGGGCAGGAACTATGGCTACACCTTC; CDR3 protein: CASSHSTGGRNYGYTF
V gene: TRBV28; J gene: TRBJ2-6; clone size: -; D gene: -; CDR3 DNA: TGTGCCAGCAGTTTCAGGGTGGGGGCCAACGTCCTGACTTTC; CDR3 protein: CASSFRVGANVLTF
V gene: TRBV6-1; J gene: TRBJ1-4; clone size: -; D gene: -; CDR3 DNA: TGTGCCAGCTTCAAGGGGATCGGACGTAATGGAAAACTGTTTTTT; CDR3 protein: CASFKGIGRNGKLFF
V gene: TRBV10-3; J gene: TRBJ2-5; clone size: -; D gene: -; CDR3 DNA: TGTGCCACCGCTATGTTGTCGGACCAAGAGACCCAGTACTTC; CDR3 protein: CATAMLSDQETQYF
V gene: TRBV19; J gene: TRBJ2-1; clone size: -; D gene: TRBD1; CDR3 DNA: TGTGCCAGTAGTATTACAGGGGCCCCGGGCAATGAGCAGTTCTTC; CDR3 protein: CASSITGAPGNEQFF
V gene: TRBV7-9; J gene: TRBJ2-7; clone size: -; D gene: TRBD1; CDR3 DNA: TGTGCCAGCAGCTTAGCGGCGAACCGGGACAGGGACGACAACGAGCAGTACTTC; CDR3 protein: CASSLAANRDRDDNEQYF
V gene: TRBV11-2; J gene: TRBJ1-1; clone size: -; D gene: -; CDR3 DNA: TGTGCCAGCAGCCACCCTAGGACGGATGAAGCTTTCTTT; CDR3 protein: CASSHPRTDEAFF
V gene: TRBV19; J gene: TRBJ2-7; clone size: -; D gene: -; CDR3 DNA: TGTGCCAGTAGTATAGATCTTCGGGTGAGCTCCTACGAGCAGTACTTC; CDR3 protein: CASSIDLRVSSYEQYF
V gene: TRBV7-6; J gene: TRBJ2-1; clone size: -; D gene: -; CDR3 DNA: TGTGCCAGCAGCTTAGCGTTTGTCTCAAGAGAAGGGACCAATGAGCAGTTCTTC; CDR3 protein: CASSLAFVSREGTNEQFF
V gene: TRBV6-1; J gene: TRBJ2-3; clone size: -; D gene: -; CDR3 DNA: TGTGCCAGCAGCTCAAAAAGCGCGAGAACAGATACGCAGTATTTT; CDR3 protein: CASSSKSARTDTQYF
V gene: TRBV4-1; J gene: TRBJ2-7; clone size: -; D gene: -; CDR3 DNA: TGCGCCAGCAGCCACCGGGCCCCAGGTTCCTACTACGAGCAGTACTTC; CDR3 protein: CASSHRAPGSYYEQYF
V gene: TRBV7-9; J gene: TRBJ1-2; clone size: -; D gene: -; CDR3 DNA: TGTGCCAGCACTCATTATGAAAACAACTATGGCTACACCTTC; CDR3 protein: CASTHYENNYGYTF